Only one count was recorded for the clone carrying this TCR beta chain. Only in-frame clones appear in the TCRdb table, and some are missing; sequencing was by immunoSEQ multiplex PCR. The sample consists of approximately 160,000 clones, roughly 85% of them appearing once. This sample is part of a study of blood T cell repertoires in COVID-19. Whole-study context: The United States, Italy and Spain provided the acute and convalescent COVID-19 samples.

Germline loops: CDR1 SNHLY, CDR2 FYNNEI. The trim removed 7 bases at V and 4 bases at J, leaving 5 bases unmatched. This CDR3 region has 13 residues. The gene calls are TRBV2 and TRBJ1-1; 8 bases fit TRBD1. The sequencing sample was made of PBMCs or T cells enriched from blood (not recorded which). The clonotype was recovered from a woman between 45 and 60 years old who had recovered from COVID-19. CDR3 residues: CASNDRGSTEAFF. The CDR3 nucleotides are TGTGCCAGCAATGACAGGGGAAGCACTGAAGCTTTCTTT.